This record looks at one TCR beta chain sequence and its context. In the source study's methods: Estimation of nucleated cell counts relied on the amplification of reference gene primers. Assay: immunoSEQ multiplex PCR; the TCRdb copy retains only in-frame clones and omits some. V and J calls and clone size are copied from that table; D and trimming were computed from the DNA. Of 200,000 or so clones listed, 84% are singletons. The data are from a study of blood T cell repertoires in COVID-19. For the study at large: Both acute and convalescent COVID-19 samples were obtained from the United States, Italy and Spain.

V was trimmed by 3 bases and J by 0 bases, leaving 12 bases between them. CDR1 and CDR2 from the germline V gene are DFQATT and SNEGSKA (reference sequence). The CDR3 totals 15 residues. The chain combines TRBV20-1 with TRBJ2-1; D is possibly TRBD2 (5 bases). This clonotype originated in a woman younger than 45 who had recovered from COVID-19. The sequencing sample was made of peripheral blood. In nucleotides, the CDR3 is TGCAGTGCTAGTGGACTTGCGAGCTCCTACAATGAGCAGTTCTTC. Amino acids: CSASGLASSYNEQFF.